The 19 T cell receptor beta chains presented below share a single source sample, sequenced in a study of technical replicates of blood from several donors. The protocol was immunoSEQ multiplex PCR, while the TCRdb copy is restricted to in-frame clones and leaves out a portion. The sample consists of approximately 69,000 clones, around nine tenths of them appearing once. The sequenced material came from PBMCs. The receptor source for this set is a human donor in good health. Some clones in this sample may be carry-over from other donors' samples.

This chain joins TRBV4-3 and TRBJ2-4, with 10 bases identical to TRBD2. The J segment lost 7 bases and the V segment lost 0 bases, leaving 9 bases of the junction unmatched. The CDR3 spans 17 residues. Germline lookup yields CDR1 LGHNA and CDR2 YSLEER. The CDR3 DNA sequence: TGCGCCAGCAGCCAAGAAGCGCCTAGCGGGAGTTTCAACATTCAGTACTTC. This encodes CASSQEAPSGSFNIQYF.

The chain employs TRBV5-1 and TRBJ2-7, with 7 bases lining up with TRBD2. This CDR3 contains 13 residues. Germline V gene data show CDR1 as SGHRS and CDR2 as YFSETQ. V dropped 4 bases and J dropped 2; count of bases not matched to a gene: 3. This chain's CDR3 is CASSPRGAYEQYF. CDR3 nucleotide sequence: TGCGCCAGCAGCCCCCGGGGGGCCTACGAGCAGTACTTC.

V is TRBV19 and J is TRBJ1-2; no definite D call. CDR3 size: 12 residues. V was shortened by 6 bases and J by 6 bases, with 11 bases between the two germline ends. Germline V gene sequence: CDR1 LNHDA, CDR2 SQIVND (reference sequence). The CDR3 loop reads CASSTFGDGYTF. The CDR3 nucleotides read TGTGCCAGTAGCACCTTCGGGGATGGCTACACCTTC.

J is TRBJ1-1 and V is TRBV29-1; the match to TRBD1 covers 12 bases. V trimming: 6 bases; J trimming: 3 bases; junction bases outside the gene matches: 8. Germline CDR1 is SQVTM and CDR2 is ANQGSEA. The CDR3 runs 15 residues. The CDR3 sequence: CSVAPGQGAYTEAFF. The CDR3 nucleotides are TGCAGCGTCGCCCCGGGACAGGGGGCATACACTGAAGCTTTCTTT.

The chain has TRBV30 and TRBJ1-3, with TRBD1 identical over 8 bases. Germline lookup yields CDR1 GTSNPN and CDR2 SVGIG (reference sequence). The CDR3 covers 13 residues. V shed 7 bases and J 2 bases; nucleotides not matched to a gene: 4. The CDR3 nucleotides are TGTGCCTTAGGGACAGGAGCTGGAAACACCATATATTTT. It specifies CALGTGAGNTIYF.

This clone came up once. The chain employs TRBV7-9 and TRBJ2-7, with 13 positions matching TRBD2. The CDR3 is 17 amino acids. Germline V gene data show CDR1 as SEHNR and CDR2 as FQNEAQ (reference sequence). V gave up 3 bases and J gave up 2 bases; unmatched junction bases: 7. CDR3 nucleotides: TGTGCCAGCAGCTTTCCGACTAGCGGGGGGACTACCTACGAGCAGTACTTC. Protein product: CASSFPTSGGTTYEQYF.

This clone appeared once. The CDR3 DNA reads TGTGCCATCAGTCAAAGGACAGGGTTCCTTGAGACCCAGTACTTC. Translating gives CAISQRTGFLETQYF. The chain couples TRBV10-3 to TRBJ2-5; TRBD1 matches 8 bases. Germline CDR1 reads ENHRY; CDR2 reads SYGVKD. The CDR3 covers 15 residues. The V gene end was trimmed by 5 bases and the J gene end by 5 bases; junction bases not matched to a gene: 10.

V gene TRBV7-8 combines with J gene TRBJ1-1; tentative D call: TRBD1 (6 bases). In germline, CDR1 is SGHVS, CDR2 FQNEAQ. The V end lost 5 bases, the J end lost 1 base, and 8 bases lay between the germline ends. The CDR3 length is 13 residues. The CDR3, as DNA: TGTGCCAGCAGCAAGGACAGGAACACTGAAGCTTTCTTT. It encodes CASSKDRNTEAFF.

CDR3 residues: CASRVDWIATNEKLFF. In DNA form, the CDR3 reads TGTGCCAGCAGGGTCGACTGGATCGCAACTAATGAAAAACTGTTTTTT. The chain couples TRBV2 to TRBJ1-4; D is undetermined. Trimming left V 6 bases short and J 0 bases short, with 14 bases between. The germline CDR1 and CDR2 sequences are SNHLY and FYNNEI. The CDR3 length is 16 residues.

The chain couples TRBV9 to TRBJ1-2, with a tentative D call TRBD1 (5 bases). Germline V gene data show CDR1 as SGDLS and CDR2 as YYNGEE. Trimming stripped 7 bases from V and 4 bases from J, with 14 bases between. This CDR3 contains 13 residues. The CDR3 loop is CASGHGRTYGYTF. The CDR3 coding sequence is TGTGCCAGCGGACACGGACGGACCTATGGCTACACCTTC.

The CDR3 loop is CASSLVGRGSFSIVEQFF. In DNA, the CDR3 is TGTGCCAGCAGCTTAGTAGGAAGGGGAAGTTTTTCAATCGTGGAGCAGTTCTTC. V is TRBV7-2 and J is TRBJ2-1; TRBD1 is a possible D gene (5 bases). Trimming removed 1 base at V and 10 bases at J, with 26 bases between. The CDR3 is made up of 18 amino acids. Per the germline V gene, CDR1 is SGHTA and CDR2 is FQGNSA.

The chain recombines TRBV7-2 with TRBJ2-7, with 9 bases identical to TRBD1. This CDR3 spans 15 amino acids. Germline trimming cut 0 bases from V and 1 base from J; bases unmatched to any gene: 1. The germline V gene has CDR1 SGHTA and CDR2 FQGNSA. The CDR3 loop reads CASSLAGQGSYEQYF. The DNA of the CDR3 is TGTGCCAGCAGCTTAGCGGGACAGGGTTCCTACGAGCAGTACTTC.

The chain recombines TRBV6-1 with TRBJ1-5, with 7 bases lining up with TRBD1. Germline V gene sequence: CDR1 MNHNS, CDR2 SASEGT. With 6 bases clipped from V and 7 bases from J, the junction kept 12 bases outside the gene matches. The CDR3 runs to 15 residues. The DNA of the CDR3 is TGTGCCAGCAGCCCACAGGGGCCACGGGGGCAGCCCCAGCATTTT. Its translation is CASSPQGPRGQPQHF.

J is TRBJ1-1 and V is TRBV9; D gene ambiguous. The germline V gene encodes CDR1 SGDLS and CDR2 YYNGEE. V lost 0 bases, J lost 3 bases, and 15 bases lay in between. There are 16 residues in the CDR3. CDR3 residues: CASSVAGEVTYTEAFF. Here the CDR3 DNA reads TGTGCCAGCAGCGTAGCCGGGGAAGTAACGTACACTGAAGCTTTCTTT.

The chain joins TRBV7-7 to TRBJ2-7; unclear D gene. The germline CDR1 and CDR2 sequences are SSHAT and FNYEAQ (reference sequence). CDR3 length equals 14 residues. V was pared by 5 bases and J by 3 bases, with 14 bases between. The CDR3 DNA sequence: TGTGCCAGCAGCCCCACCTATGAGAACTACGAGCAGTACTTC. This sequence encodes CASSPTYENYEQYF.

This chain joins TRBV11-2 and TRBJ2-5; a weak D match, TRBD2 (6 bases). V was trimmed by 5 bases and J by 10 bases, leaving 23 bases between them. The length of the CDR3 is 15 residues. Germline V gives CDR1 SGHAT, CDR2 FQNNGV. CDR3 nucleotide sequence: TGTGCCAGCAGCCCCCCCCCTAGCGCCGGAGGGGTCCAGTACTTC. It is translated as CASSPPPSAGGVQYF.

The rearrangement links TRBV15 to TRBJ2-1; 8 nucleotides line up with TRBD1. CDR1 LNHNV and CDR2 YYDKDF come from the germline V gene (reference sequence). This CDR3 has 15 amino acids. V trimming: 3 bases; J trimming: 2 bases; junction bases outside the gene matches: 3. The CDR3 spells CATSSGQGPYNEQFF. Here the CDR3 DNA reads TGTGCCACCAGCAGCGGACAGGGACCCTACAATGAGCAGTTCTTC.

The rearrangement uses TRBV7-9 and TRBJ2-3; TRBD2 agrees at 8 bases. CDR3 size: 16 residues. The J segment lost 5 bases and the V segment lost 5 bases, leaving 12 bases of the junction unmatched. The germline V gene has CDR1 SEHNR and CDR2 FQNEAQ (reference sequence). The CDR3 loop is CASSPLAGGAVDTQYF. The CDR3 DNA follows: TGTGCCAGCAGCCCCCTAGCCGGGGGGGCCGTAGATACGCAGTATTTT. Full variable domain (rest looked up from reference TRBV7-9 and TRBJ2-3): DTGVSQNPRHKITKRGQNVTFRCDPISEHNRLYWYRQTLGQGPEFLTYFQNEAQLEKSRLLSDRFSAERPKGSFSTLEIQRTEQGDSAMYLCASSPLAGGAVDTQYFGPGTRLTVL.

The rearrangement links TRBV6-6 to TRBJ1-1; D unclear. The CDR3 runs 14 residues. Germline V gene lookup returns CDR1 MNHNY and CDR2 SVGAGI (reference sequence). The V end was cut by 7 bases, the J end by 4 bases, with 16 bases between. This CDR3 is CASTPEGLSTEAFF. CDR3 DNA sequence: TGTGCCAGCACCCCTGAGGGATTGAGCACTGAAGCTTTCTTT.